This TCR beta chain was captured in a study of shared clonotypes between healthy human individuals. Study-wide context: For every donor, three CD4 naive, three CD4 memory, two CD8 naive and one CD8 memory plates were used.

Here immunoSEQ multiplex PCR was the method, and the copy in TCRdb shows in-frame clones only, minus some. The sample lists 760,000 or so clones, around 96% occurring once. From germline, CDR1 is SNHLY and CDR2 FYNNEI. The V end was cut by 5 bases, the J end by 7 bases, with 12 bases between. The CDR3 has 12 residues. Naivety among CD8 cells was defined by CD45RO negativity and positive CCR7 selection, thereby excluding terminally differentiated effector memory CD45RA+ cells. Sequences were obtained from naive CD8+ T cells sorted from blood. The clonotype was recovered from a man younger than 40 in good health. This chain joins TRBV2 and TRBJ2-7, with D maybe TRBD2 (5 bases). This CDR3 reads CASSQWLAEQYF. CDR3 bases: TGTGCCAGCAGTCAGTGGTTAGCGGAGCAGTACTTC. Full variable domain (rest looked up from reference TRBV2 and TRBJ2-7): EPEVTQTPSHQVTQMGQEVILRCVPISNHLYFYWYRQILGQKVEFLVSFYNNEISEKSEIFDDQFSVERPDGSNFTLKIRSTKLEDSAMYFCASSQWLAEQYFGPGTRLTVT.